This T cell receptor beta chain was sequenced in a study of PD-1 blockade in mismatch repair-deficient tumors. Whole-study results and caveats: After pembrolizumab, tumor-resident clones rose rapidly, then generally contracted before radiologic responses.

Produced via immunoSEQ multiplex PCR; TCRdb's table is partial and in-frame only. The sample holds 90,000 to 120,000 clones, under 90% seen once. Every patient had mismatch repair deficiency by PCR or immunohistochemistry. Germline loops: CDR1 SEHNR, CDR2 FQNEAQ (reference sequence). The CDR3 contains 16 residues. Trimming at V came to 1 base and at J to 2 bases, leaving 6 bases not matched to a gene. In regard to this clone: Its antigen remains unknown.

The sample was peripheral blood, taken 36 weeks after starting pembrolizumab. This chain links TRBV7-9 with TRBJ2-7, with TRBD2 identical over 9 bases. The clonotype originates from an adult with mismatch repair-deficient cancer. CDR3 sequence: CASSLGRSGSTYEQYF. CDR3 nucleotide sequence: TGTGCCAGCAGCTTAGGCCGTAGCGGGAGTACCTACGAGCAGTACTTC. The whole variable domain, remainder taken from reference TRBV7-9 and TRBJ2-7, is DTGVSQNPRHKITKRGQNVTFRCDPISEHNRLYWYRQTLGQGPEFLTYFQNEAQLEKSRLLSDRFSAERPKGSFSTLEIQRTEQGDSAMYLCASSLGRSGSTYEQYFGPGTRLTVT.